This record looks at one T cell receptor (beta chain) sequence and its context. The source of the sample is a study of blood T cell repertoires in COVID-19. The table came from immunoSEQ multiplex PCR; TCRdb's copy has only in-frame clones and leaves some out. The table includes 250,000 to 300,000 clones, about 90% detected once. CDR1 and CDR2 from the germline V gene are SGHTA and FQGNSA. There are 15 residues in the CDR3. The ends lost 4 bases at V and 3 bases at J; junction bases unmatched: 9. Sequencing was carried out using peripheral blood. This chain uses TRBV7-2 with TRBJ2-7; 7 bases are shared with TRBD2. The sequence was obtained from a woman under 40 with COVID-19, enrolled during active disease. The CDR3 reads CASSSPSGKSYEQYF. CDR3 DNA: TGTGCCAGCAGCTCTCCTAGCGGAAAGAGCTACGAGCAGTACTTC. The whole variable domain, filled in from reference TRBV7-2 and TRBJ2-7, reads GAGVSQSPSNKVTEKGKDVELRCDPISGHTALYWYRQSLGQGLEFLIYFQGNSAPDKSGLPSDRFSAERTGGSVSTLTIQRTQQEDSAVYLCASSSPSGKSYEQYFGPGTRLTVT.